This T cell receptor beta chain emerged from a study of ipilimumab plus nivolumab after autologous stem cell transplantation. The overall study: A median of 8 nivolumab and roughly 5 ipilimumab doses were given. DLBCL patients had primary refractory or relapsed disease.

Study-level results: Authors suggest TCR repertoire, Treg phenotype and gut microbiota support further study.

The germline V gene has CDR1 MNHNY and CDR2 SVGAGI (reference sequence). This CDR3 region has 13 residues. Unmatched junction bases numbered 1, after V lost 6 bases and J lost 3 bases. This clone is a singleton in its sample. Its antigen remains unknown. In the same sample, other DNA sequences code for this CDR3. Some clones are missing from TCRdb's copy, which holds only in-frame ones; the method was immunoSEQ multiplex PCR. The top ten hold 2% to 2.5% of the sample, which has approximately 84,000 clones, approximately 86% seen once. Through week 26, nivolumab 3 mg/kg IV was given weeks 1, 4, 7, 10, then biweekly.

The specimen comprised PBMCs, sampled in a trial of ipilimumab plus nivolumab as post-transplant consolidation. The chain carries TRBV6-6 and TRBJ2-7; 11 bases map to TRBD2. The clonotype originates from a male donor with diffuse large B-cell lymphoma. The CDR3 nucleotides are TGTGCCAGCAGCCTAGCGGGGGGCTACGAGCAGTACTTC. Protein sequence: CASSLAGGYEQYF.